This T cell receptor beta chain was observed in a study of vaccination effects on CD4 cells after COVID-19. About the study: Everyone in the study got two shots of either the BNT162b2 or mRNA-1273 vaccine.

Study-level points and caveats: From healthy vaccinees, only 1 of 255 vaccine-induced clones also reacted to common cold coronaviruses. Late post-vaccination, clones induced by infection and those induced by vaccine underwent marked clonal contraction.

The method was immunoSEQ multiplex PCR; TCRdb's version includes in-frame clones alone and lacks a portion of them. The table records about 43,000 clones, roughly 79% of them present only once. This clone was found a few times. As yet, its antigen is unknown. Under the ViraFEST assay, PBMC were stimulated with viral peptide pools so that antigen-specific CD4+ T cells expanded. Sequencing was performed afterwards. Isolation of CD4+ T cells took place after less than 12 days of culture. In the vaccine recipients, nucleocapsid antibodies were negative and there was no prior SARS-CoV-2 infection. The researchers cultured around 2 million PBMC per well with approximately 9.1 IU/ml IL-2 and roughly 9.2 ug/ml peptides. V lost 4 bases to trimming and J lost 3 bases, with 13 bases between them. This CDR3 is built from 15 residues. Germline-derived CDR1 and CDR2 are LGHNA and YNFKEQ.

This chain joins TRBV4-2 and TRBJ2-1, with D possibly being TRBD2 (6 bases). The sequence was collected from a human donor who received a COVID-19 vaccine. The input for sequencing was CD4+ T cells from PBMCs cultured with SARS-CoV-2 spike peptides, taken before COVID-19 vaccination. The CDR3 DNA reads TGTGCCAGCAGCCCGGTTGGCGGGGACTACAATGAGCAGTTCTTC. It codes for CASSPVGGDYNEQFF.